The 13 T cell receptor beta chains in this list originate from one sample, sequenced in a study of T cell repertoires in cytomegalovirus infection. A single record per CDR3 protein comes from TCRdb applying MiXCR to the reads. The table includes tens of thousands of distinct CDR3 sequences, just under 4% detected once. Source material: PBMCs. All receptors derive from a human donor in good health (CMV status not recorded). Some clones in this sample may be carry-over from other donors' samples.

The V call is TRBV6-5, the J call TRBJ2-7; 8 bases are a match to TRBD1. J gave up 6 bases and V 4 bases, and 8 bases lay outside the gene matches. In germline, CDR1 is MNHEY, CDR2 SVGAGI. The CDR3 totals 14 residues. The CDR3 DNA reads TGTGCCAGCAGTTTGGCTCGGACAGGGTTCGAGCAGTACTTC. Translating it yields CASSLARTGFEQYF.

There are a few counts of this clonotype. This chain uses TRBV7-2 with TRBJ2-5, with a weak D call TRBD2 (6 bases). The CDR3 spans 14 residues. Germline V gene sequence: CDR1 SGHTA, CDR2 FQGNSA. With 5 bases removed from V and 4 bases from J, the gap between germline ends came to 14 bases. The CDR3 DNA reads TGTGCCAGCAGCCGCGGACTAACCTCAGAGACCCAGTACTTC. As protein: CASSRGLTSETQYF.

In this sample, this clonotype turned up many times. CDR3 in amino acids: CASSFSSRPDTQYF. DNA for the CDR3: TGTGCCAGCAGCTTCTCCAGTCGGCCAGATACGCAGTATTTT. J is TRBJ2-3 and V is TRBV5-4; D gene uncertain. Germline V gives CDR1 SGHNT, CDR2 YYREEE (reference sequence). CDR3 length: 14 amino acids. Trimming shortened V by 2 bases and J by 4 bases, and 11 bases separated the two germline ends.

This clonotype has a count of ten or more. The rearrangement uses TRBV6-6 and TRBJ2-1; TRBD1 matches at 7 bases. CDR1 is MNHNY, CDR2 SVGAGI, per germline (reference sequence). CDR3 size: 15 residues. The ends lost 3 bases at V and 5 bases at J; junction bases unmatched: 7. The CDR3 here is CASSYVAGGHNEQFF. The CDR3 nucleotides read TGTGCCAGCAGTTATGTGGCAGGGGGTCACAATGAGCAGTTCTTC.

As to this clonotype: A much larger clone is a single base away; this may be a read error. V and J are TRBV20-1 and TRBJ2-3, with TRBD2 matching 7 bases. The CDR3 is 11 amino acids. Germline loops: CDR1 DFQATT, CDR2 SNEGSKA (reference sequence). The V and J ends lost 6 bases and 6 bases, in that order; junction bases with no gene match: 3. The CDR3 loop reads CSAAGGDTQYF. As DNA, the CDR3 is TGCAGTGCCGCCGGGGGGGATACGCAGTATTTT.

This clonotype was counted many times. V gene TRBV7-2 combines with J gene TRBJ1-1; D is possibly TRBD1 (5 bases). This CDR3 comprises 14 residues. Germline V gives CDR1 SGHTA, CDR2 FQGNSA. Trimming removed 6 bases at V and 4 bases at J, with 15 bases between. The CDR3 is CASRSNMGGTEAFF. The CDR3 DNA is TGTGCCAGCAGATCCAACATGGGGGGCACTGAAGCTTTCTTT.

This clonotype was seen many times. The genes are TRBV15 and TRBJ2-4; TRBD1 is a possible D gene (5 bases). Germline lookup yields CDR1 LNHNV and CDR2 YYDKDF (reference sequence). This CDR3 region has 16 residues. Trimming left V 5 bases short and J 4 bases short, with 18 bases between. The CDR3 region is CATSEANAGSKNIQYF. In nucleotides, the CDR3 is TGTGCCACCAGCGAGGCGAACGCAGGGTCTAAAAACATTCAGTACTTC.

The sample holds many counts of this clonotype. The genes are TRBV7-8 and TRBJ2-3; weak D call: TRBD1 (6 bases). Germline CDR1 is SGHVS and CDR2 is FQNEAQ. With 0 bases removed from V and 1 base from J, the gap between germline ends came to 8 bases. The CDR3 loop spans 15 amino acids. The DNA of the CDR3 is TGTGCCAGCAGCTTAGCCCCAGGGGGCACAGATACGCAGTATTTT. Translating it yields CASSLAPGGTDTQYF.

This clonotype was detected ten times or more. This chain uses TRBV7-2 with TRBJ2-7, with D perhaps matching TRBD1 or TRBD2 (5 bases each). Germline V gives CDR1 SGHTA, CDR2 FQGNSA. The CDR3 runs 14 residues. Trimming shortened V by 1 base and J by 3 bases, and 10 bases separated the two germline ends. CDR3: CASSLVPGSYEQYF. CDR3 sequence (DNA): TGTGCCAGCAGCTTAGTTCCAGGGAGCTACGAGCAGTACTTC. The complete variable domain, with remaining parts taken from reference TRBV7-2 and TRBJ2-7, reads GAGVSQSPSNKVTEKGKDVELRCDPISGHTALYWYRQSLGQGLEFLIYFQGNSAPDKSGLPSDRFSAERTGGSVSTLTIQRTQQEDSAVYLCASSLVPGSYEQYFGPGTRLTVT.

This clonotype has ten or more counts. The CDR3 region is CASSPTPQSNTEAFF. The CDR3 region has the DNA TGTGCCAGCAGCCCTACACCCCAGTCGAACACTGAAGCTTTCTTT. The V call is TRBV7-2, the J call TRBJ1-1; D uncertain. The germline gives CDR1 SGHTA, CDR2 FQGNSA. The CDR3 has 15 amino acids. Trimming shortened V by 5 bases and J by 1 base, and 14 bases separated the two germline ends.

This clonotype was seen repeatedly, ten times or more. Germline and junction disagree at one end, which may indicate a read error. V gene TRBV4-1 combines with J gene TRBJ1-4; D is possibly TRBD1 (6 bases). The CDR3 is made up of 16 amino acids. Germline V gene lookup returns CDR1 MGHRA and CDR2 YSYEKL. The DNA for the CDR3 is TGTGCCAGCAGCCAAGCGGTAGCAGGGGAGAATGAAAAACTGTTTTTT. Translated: CASSQAVAGENEKLFF.

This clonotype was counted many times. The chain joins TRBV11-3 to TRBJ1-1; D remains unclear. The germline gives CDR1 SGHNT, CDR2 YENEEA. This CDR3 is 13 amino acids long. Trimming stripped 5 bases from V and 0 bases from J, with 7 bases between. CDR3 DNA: TGTGCCAGCAGCGTCCAAATGAACACTGAAGCTTTCTTT. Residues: CASSVQMNTEAFF.

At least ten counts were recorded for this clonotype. The CDR3 coding sequence is TGCGCCAGCAGCTTGGTCCAGCGGGGGGACGAGCAGTACTTC. This translates into CASSLVQRGDEQYF. The chain carries TRBV5-1 and TRBJ2-7, with 9 bases fitting TRBD2. The V gene's germline CDR1 is SGHRS and CDR2 YFSETQ. V gave up 0 bases and J gave up 5 bases; unmatched junction bases: 3. The CDR3 loop spans 14 amino acids.